This T cell receptor (beta chain) is drawn from a study of CD8 T cells in ankylosing spondylitis (dated by TCRdb to about 2017). In terms of the full investigation: The study profiled T cell receptor beta repertoires in healthy donors and ankylosing spondylitis patients to find disease-linked TCR variants. Peripheral blood was sampled, and synovial fluid was additionally collected from ankylosing spondylitis patients. The whole study cohort included 85 to 120 healthy donors and around 25 ankylosing spondylitis patients. The paper as a whole reports these results and caveats: The disease-linked clones showed a CD8+ phenotype and occurred at relatively low frequencies in peripheral blood. Blood from ankylosing spondylitis patients appeared to be characterized by a TCR beta motif composed of several highly homologous amino acid variants. Some motif variants had previously been reported in the synovial fluid and blood of reactive arthritis patients, which suggests shared mechanisms of disease initiation. Significant enrichment of the disease-linked clones was reported in matched synovial fluid samples from ankylosing spondylitis patients.

Trimming removed 7 bases from V and 7 bases from J, leaving 8 bases between the germline ends. CDR1 and CDR2, per the germline V gene, are MNHNS and SASEGT. The CDR3, from cysteine to phenylalanine, totals 11 residues. The DNA shown is the 33-base CDR3, in frame from base 1. This sample was sequenced with an Illumina HiSeq 2500. TCR beta libraries were prepared by quantitative 5'-RACE with molecular barcodes. The authors' pipeline ran thus. To identify disease-linked TCR variants, a new computational method was used, one built on a probabilistic model of VDJ rearrangement. TCRdb applied fastp at Q25 and MiXCR to the public reads, then kept only in-frame beta chains. Entries are consolidated by CDR3 protein sequence, retaining the most common genes and DNA. These V and J calls originate from TCRdb's pipeline instead of the authors' own analysis. The sample table shows about 500,000 distinct CDR3 sequences, and roughly 13% are seen once. In total, the top ten clones hold about 6.8% of the sample.

To note about this clonotype: Its cognate antigen has yet to be identified. No much larger clone is present one base from it, and per-base qualities are unavailable.

The rearranged chain carries TRBV6-1 and TRBJ2-1, with the identity of the D gene unclear. The clonotype was recovered from a male donor with ankylosing spondylitis. Sample: blood, either unsorted or a sorted T cell fraction (not recorded which). The CDR3 reads as follows: CASIAVNEQFF. At the DNA level, the sequence is TGTGCCAGCATTGCGGTGAATGAGCAGTTCTTC.